The 21 T cell receptor beta chains in this list originate from one sample, sequenced in a study of blood T cells in healthy people across ages. Primers used in a second PCR of about 7 to 12 cycles were a sample-barcoded 5' primer and a J-beta primer mix. TCRdb reprocessed the 5' RACE reads with MiXCR, giving one entry per CDR3 protein. The sample gives under 1,100,000 distinct CDR3 sequences, less than 25% of which show up once; 0.75% is in the top ten. In addition, the sample was reused for a study of T cells of mothers and their children.

The sample taken for sequencing was blood. The receptors derive from a girl aged 2 to 10 in good health.

This clonotype was counted ten times or more. The V call is TRBV29-1, the J call TRBJ2-5; either TRBD1 or TRBD2 may supply D (6 bases each). The end of the DNA is better explained by TRBJ2-7, so the J call may be wrong. Germline V gives CDR1 SQVTM, CDR2 ANQGSEA. This CDR3 region has 16 residues. The CDR3 loop is CSVRRGVRSDSYEQYF. DNA of the CDR3: TGCAGCGTTAGGAGGGGGGTCAGGTCTGATTCCTACGAGCAGTACTTC.

V gene TRBV29-1 combines with J gene TRBJ2-7, with D unclear. This CDR3 has 12 amino acids. From germline, CDR1 is SQVTM and CDR2 ANQGSEA. Trimming removed 5 bases from V and 3 bases from J, with 11 bases in between. As DNA, the CDR3 is TGCAGCGTTTCAGCTTCGAACTACGAGCAGTACTTC. As protein: CSVSASNYEQYF.

A few counts support this clonotype. V usage is TRBV20-1 and J usage is TRBJ1-4, with D possibly TRBD1 on 5 matching bases. V lost 6 bases and J 3 bases, leaving 11 bases between the germline ends. The CDR3 contains 13 residues. Per germline, CDR1 DFQATT and CDR2 SNEGSKA (reference sequence). The DNA of the CDR3 is TGCAGTGCCCCTGGGGCCTCTAATGAAAAACTGTTTTTT. This codes for CSAPGASNEKLFF.

DNA for the CDR3: TGTGCCAGCAGAGGGGCCTTTGATAAGGAGACCCAGTACTTC. Amino acid sequence: CASRGAFDKETQYF. The chain uses TRBV6-1 and TRBJ2-5; the D gene is possibly TRBD1 (5 bases). The germline gives CDR1 MNHNS, CDR2 SASEGT. The V and J ends lost 6 bases and 5 bases respectively, with 16 bases between them. The CDR3 sequence is 14 residues long.

This clonotype was detected ten times or more. V is TRBV12-3 or TRBV12-4 and J is TRBJ2-5; D unclear. The J call may be faulty, since TRBJ2-1 better matches the DNA end. The CDR3 contains 13 residues. The chain's CDR3 is CASTNQRVPEQFF. CDR3 nucleotides: TGTGCCAGCACCAACCAGAGAGTTCCTGAGCAGTTCTTC.

The rearrangement uses TRBV7-9 and TRBJ1-4; D not certain. In germline, CDR1 is SEHNR, CDR2 FQNEAQ (reference sequence). With 0 bases removed from V and 8 bases from J, the gap between germline ends came to 10 bases. The CDR3 covers 14 residues. The CDR3 nucleotides are TGTGCCAGCAGCTTAGCAACGGTGGGGGAAAAACTGTTTTTT. It encodes CASSLATVGEKLFF.

The chain combines TRBV6-6 with TRBJ1-2; TRBD1 aligns across 7 bases. V was pared by 6 bases and J by 5 bases, with 12 bases of the junction left unmatched. There are 15 residues in the CDR3. Germline CDR1 is MNHNY and CDR2 is SVGAGI (reference sequence). The CDR3: CASSSQDRSIYGYTF. The CDR3 DNA follows: TGTGCCAGCAGCTCCCAGGACAGGAGTATTTATGGCTACACCTTC.

CDR3 nucleotide sequence: TGTGCCACCCAGGGGGACATTTTAGGGCCCTACGAGCAGTACTTC. This gives the protein CATQGDILGPYEQYF. The V and J genes are TRBV2 and TRBJ2-7; 7 positions match TRBD1. CDR3 length: 15 amino acids. J was trimmed by 2 bases and V by 10 bases; bases with no gene match: 14. Germline lookup yields CDR1 SNHLY and CDR2 FYNNEI.

This clonotype was counted a few times. J is TRBJ2-5 and V is TRBV29-1; tentative D call: TRBD1 (5 bases). The DNA matches TRBJ2-7 better at its end, which makes the J call doubtful. Germline CDR1 and CDR2: SQVTM and ANQGSEA. This CDR3 is 13 amino acids long. The CDR3 DNA follows: TGCAGCGTTGACAGTGGGGCCTCCTACGAGCAGTACTTC. Translated: CSVDSGASYEQYF.

This clonotype came up a few times. The chain uses TRBV29-1 and TRBJ1-1; D is unresolved. The germline CDR1 and CDR2 sequences are SQVTM and ANQGSEA. Trimming removed 6 bases from V and 5 bases from J, with 10 bases in between. The CDR3 runs 11 residues. The CDR3 protein is CSVGRRTEAFF. For the CDR3, the DNA is TGCAGCGTCGGAAGGCGGACTGAAGCTTTCTTT.

This sequence joins TRBV7-6 and TRBJ2-1; either TRBD1 or TRBD2 may supply D (5 bases each). V lost 5 bases and J lost 9, with 11 bases in between. CDR1 is SGHVS, CDR2 FNYEAQ, per germline. The CDR3 is made up of 12 amino acids. This chain's CDR3 is CASSPLGREQFF. The CDR3 nucleotides read TGTGCCAGCAGCCCCTTGGGACGTGAGCAGTTCTTC.

This chain connects TRBV6-6 to TRBJ1-2; perhaps TRBD1 as D (6 bases). The length of the CDR3 is 11 residues. With 7 bases removed from V and 14 bases from J, the gap between germline ends came to 17 bases. In germline, CDR1 is MNHNY, CDR2 SVGAGI (reference sequence). CDR3 amino acids: CASNYNDRITF. Written as DNA, the CDR3 is TGTGCCAGCAATTATAATGACAGGATTACCTTC.

The V call is TRBV7-9, the J call TRBJ1-2; no clear D. Trimming cost V 5 bases and J 8 bases, with 18 bases left between them. Germline V CDR1 and CDR2: SEHNR, FQNEAQ (reference sequence). The CDR3 loop spans 14 amino acids. The CDR3 spells CASSPRTPLLGYTF. In DNA, the CDR3 is TGTGCCAGCAGCCCGCGGACCCCTCTATTAGGCTACACCTTC.

The J gene is TRBJ2-3, the V gene TRBV7-9; 12 bases are shared with TRBD2. Germline loops: CDR1 SEHNR, CDR2 FQNEAQ (reference sequence). The V gene end was trimmed by 5 bases and the J gene end by 2 bases; junction bases not matched to a gene: 14. The CDR3 extends over 19 amino acids. The CDR3 nucleotides read TGTGCCAGCAGCACAACTCTAAGACTAGCGGGAGCAAACACAGATACGCAGTATTTT. This codes for CASSTTLRLAGANTDTQYF.

V and J are TRBV7-2 and TRBJ2-3, with 11 bases fitting TRBD2. CDR3 size: 17 residues. The germline CDR1 and CDR2 sequences are SGHTA and FQGNSA. Trimming cost V 7 bases and J 4 bases; bases outside gene matches: 13. The CDR3 reads CASTTSGGPRSPDTQYF. As DNA, the CDR3 is TGTGCCAGCACCACTAGCGGGGGACCCCGGAGCCCAGATACGCAGTATTTT.

The rearrangement links TRBV19 to TRBJ1-5; D is unresolved. Trimming left V 6 bases short and J 6 bases short, with 12 bases between. CDR3 size: 13 residues. Per germline, CDR1 LNHDA and CDR2 SQIVND (reference sequence). CDR3 sequence reads: CASRLGVGQPQHF. The DNA of the CDR3 is TGTGCCAGTAGGCTCGGGGTTGGTCAGCCCCAGCATTTT.

This clonotype has more than one count but fewer than ten. The chain employs TRBV5-4 and TRBJ2-3; maybe TRBD1 (6 bases). The CDR3 contains 16 residues. The V end lost 2 bases, the J end lost 4 bases, and 17 bases lay between the germline ends. Germline V gene data show CDR1 as SGHNT and CDR2 as YYREEE (reference sequence). CDR3 DNA sequence: TGTGCCAGCAGCTTACCGGGACACCCTGGCCCAGATACGCAGTATTTT. Amino acid sequence: CASSLPGHPGPDTQYF.

This clonotype was seen more than once but under ten times. The chain is built from TRBV2 and TRBJ1-2, with D unresolved. The CDR3 length is 13 residues. Trimming cost V 4 bases and J 2 bases, with 8 bases left between them. In germline, CDR1 is SNHLY, CDR2 FYNNEI. The CDR3 protein is CASSADGNYGYTF. The CDR3 DNA sequence: TGTGCCAGCAGTGCGGACGGGAACTATGGCTACACCTTC.

The chain has TRBV9 and TRBJ2-7; D is perhaps TRBD1 (5 bases). V shed 4 bases and J shed 5 bases, with 16 bases lying between them. Germline V gene sequence: CDR1 SGDLS, CDR2 YYNGEE. The CDR3 extends over 14 amino acids. The CDR3 here is CASSPRQGRNEQYF. CDR3 nucleotides: TGTGCCAGCAGCCCCCGGCAGGGTCGGAACGAGCAGTACTTC.

A few counts support this clonotype. One junction end does not reproduce the germline sequence, and a read error may be involved. This sequence joins TRBV11-2 and TRBJ2-5; 13 bases agree with TRBD2. The J call is doubtful: the DNA matches TRBJ2-1 better. CDR1 is SGHAT and CDR2 is FQNNGV in the germline V gene. CDR3 size: 17 residues. CDR3 in DNA: TGTGCCGGCAGCTTAGGAACCGGGACTAGCGGGAACAATGAGCAGTTCTTC. This sequence encodes CAGSLGTGTSGNNEQFF.

This clonotype has just a few counts. The chain employs TRBV11-2 and TRBJ2-5, with D tentatively TRBD1 (5 bases). The CDR3 length is 13 residues. Trimming removed 8 bases from V and 0 bases from J, with 10 bases in between. Looked up from germline, CDR1 is SGHAT and CDR2 is FQNNGV. The CDR3 coding sequence is TGTGCCAGCGGAAAGGGGAACCAAGAGACCCAGTACTTC. Protein: CASGKGNQETQYF.